These 9 T cell receptor beta chains originate from one sample sequenced in a study of blood T cell repertoires in COVID-19 (dated by TCRdb to 2018 to 2021). The protocol used for the library was the immunoSEQ multiplex PCR assay. In its TCRdb copy, this immuneACCESS table keeps in-frame sequences only and misses some clones. Where compared with another copy, unresolved V genes explain less than half of these, and the others have no known cause. The table for this sample lists around 54,000 clones; about nine tenths of them were counted only once. The ten biggest clones cover just under 8.5% of the sample. Sequenced sample: peripheral blood. The receptors here all came from a woman aged 40 to 50 with active COVID-19.

The chain has TRBV3-1 (or the pseudogene TRBV3-2) and TRBJ1-1; 7 nucleotides agree with TRBD1. The CDR3 has 14 residues. Germline assignment: CDR1 LGHDT and CDR2 YNNKEL (reference sequence). Trimming cost V 2 bases and J 6 bases; bases outside gene matches: 6. The CDR3 spells CASSQRDSFPEAFF. CDR3 bases: TGTGCCAGCAGCCAACGGGACAGTTTTCCTGAAGCTTTCTTT.

The chain couples TRBV15 to TRBJ1-4; 7 nucleotides agree with TRBD1. This CDR3 comprises 15 residues. In germline, CDR1 is LNHNV, CDR2 YYDKDF (reference sequence). Unmatched junction bases numbered 6, after V lost 8 bases and J lost 0 bases. The CDR3 sequence: CATRPGTATNEKLFF. Written as DNA, the CDR3 is TGTGCCACCCGTCCCGGGACAGCAACTAATGAAAAACTGTTTTTT.

The chain links TRBV7-9 to TRBJ1-2; a possible D gene is TRBD1 (6 bases). Trimming stripped 3 bases from V and 6 bases from J, with 14 bases between. CDR3 length: 14 residues. The V gene's germline CDR1 is SEHNR and CDR2 FQNEAQ (reference sequence). The CDR3 region is CASSFLDSGNGYTF. The CDR3 DNA reads TGTGCCAGCAGCTTCTTGGACAGTGGGAATGGCTACACCTTC.

This chain connects TRBV3-1 (or the pseudogene TRBV3-2) to TRBJ2-1, with D unresolved. The germline CDR1 and CDR2 sequences are LGHDT and YNNKEL (reference sequence). Trimming shortened V by 0 bases and J by 10 bases, and 10 bases separated the two germline ends. The CDR3 has 13 amino acids. CDR3 region: CASSQEEAFEQFF. The CDR3 DNA is TGTGCCAGCAGCCAAGAGGAAGCGTTCGAGCAGTTCTTC.

The chain uses TRBV7-9 and TRBJ2-5; no reliable D call. Trimming took off 6 bases at V and 2 bases at J, with 7 bases between the two ends. Germline V gene sequence: CDR1 SEHNR, CDR2 FQNEAQ (reference sequence). This CDR3 spans 12 amino acids. The CDR3, as DNA: TGTGCCAGCAGTCCCAGACAAGAGACCCAGTACTTC. Its translation: CASSPRQETQYF.

The chain combines TRBV10-2 with TRBJ2-2; 10 bases map to TRBD2. V lost 4 bases and J lost 6; bases outside the gene matches: 11. In germline, CDR1 is WSHSY, CDR2 SAAADI. This CDR3 contains 17 residues. CDR3 protein: CASSVRISGGAAGELFF. Written as DNA, the CDR3 is TGCGCCAGCAGTGTGCGTATAAGCGGGGGGGCAGCCGGGGAGCTGTTTTTT.

The chain is built from TRBV2 and TRBJ2-5, with TRBD1 as a possible D gene (5 bases). The CDR3 spans 12 residues. The germline V gene has CDR1 SNHLY and CDR2 FYNNEI. The germline V and J ends were trimmed by 8 bases and 0 bases, with 7 bases remaining between them. This CDR3 reads CASADNQETQYF. The DNA of the CDR3 is TGTGCCAGCGCGGACAACCAAGAGACCCAGTACTTC.

This chain joins TRBV7-8 and TRBJ1-2, with TRBD1 matching over 10 bases. The CDR3 covers 14 residues. Germline V CDR1 and CDR2: SGHVS, FQNEAQ. The junction had 8 bases not matched to a gene; V was cut back by 5 bases and J by 8 bases. The CDR3 coding sequence is TGTGCCAGCAGCAAAGGACAGGGGGAGGGAGGCTACACCTTC. Its translation is CASSKGQGEGGYTF. Combining the CDR3 with reference TRBV7-8 and TRBJ1-2 gives the whole variable domain GAGVSQSPRYKVAKRGQDVALRCDPISGHVSLFWYQQALGQGPEFLTYFQNEAQLDKSGLPSDRFFAERPEGSVSTLKIQRTQQEDSAVYLCASSKGQGEGGYTFGSGTRLTVV.

The chain employs TRBV30 and TRBJ1-6; TRBD1 matches at 9 bases. The CDR3 extends over 17 amino acids. The junction had 4 bases not matched to a gene; V was cut back by 1 base and J by 0 bases. The germline V gene has CDR1 GTSNPN and CDR2 SVGIG (reference sequence). As DNA, the CDR3 is TGTGCCTGGAGTGAGGGACAGGGTAGCTCCTATAATTCACCCCTCCACTTT. Translated, it gives CAWSEGQGSSYNSPLHF. The full variable domain, rest sourced from reference TRBV30 and TRBJ1-6, is SQTIHQWPATLVQPVGSPLSLECTVEGTSNPNLYWYRQAAGRGLQLLFYSVGIGQISSEVPQNLSASRPQDRQFILSSKKLLLSDSGFYLCAWSEGQGSSYNSPLHFGNGTRLTVT.